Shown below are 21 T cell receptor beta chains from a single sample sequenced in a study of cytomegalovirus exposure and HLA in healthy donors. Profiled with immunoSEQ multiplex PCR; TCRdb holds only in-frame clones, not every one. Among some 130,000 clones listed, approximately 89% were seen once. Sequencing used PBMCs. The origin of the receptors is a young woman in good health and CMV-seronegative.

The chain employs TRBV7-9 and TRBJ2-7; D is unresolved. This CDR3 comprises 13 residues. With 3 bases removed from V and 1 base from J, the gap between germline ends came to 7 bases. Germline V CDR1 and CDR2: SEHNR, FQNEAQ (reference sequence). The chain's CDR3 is CASSFWQSYEQYF. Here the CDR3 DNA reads TGTGCCAGCAGCTTTTGGCAGTCCTACGAGCAGTACTTC.

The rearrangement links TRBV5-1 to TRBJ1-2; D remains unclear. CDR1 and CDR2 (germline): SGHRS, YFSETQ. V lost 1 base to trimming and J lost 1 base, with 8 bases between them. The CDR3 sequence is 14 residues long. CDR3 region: CASSLRADNYGYTF. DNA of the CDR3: TGCGCCAGCAGCTTGCGTGCAGATAACTATGGCTACACCTTC. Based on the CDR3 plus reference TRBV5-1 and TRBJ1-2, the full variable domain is KAGVTQTPRYLIKTRGQQVTLSCSPISGHRSVSWYQQTPGQGLQFLFEYFSETQRNKGNFPGRFSGRQFSNSRSEMNVSTLELGDSALYLCASSLRADNYGYTFGSGTRLTVV.

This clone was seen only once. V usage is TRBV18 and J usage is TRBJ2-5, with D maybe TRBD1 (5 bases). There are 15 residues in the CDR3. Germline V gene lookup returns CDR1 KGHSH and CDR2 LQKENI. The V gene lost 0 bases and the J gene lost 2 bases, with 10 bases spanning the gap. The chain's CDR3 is CASSPPNGAQETQYF. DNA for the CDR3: TGTGCCAGCTCACCACCGAATGGGGCTCAAGAGACCCAGTACTTC.

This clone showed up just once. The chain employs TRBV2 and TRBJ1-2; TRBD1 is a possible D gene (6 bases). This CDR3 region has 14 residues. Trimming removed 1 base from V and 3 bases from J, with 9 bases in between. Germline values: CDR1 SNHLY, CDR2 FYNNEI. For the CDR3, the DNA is TGTGCCAGCAGTGAAGGCGGGGGCGACTATGGCTACACCTTC. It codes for CASSEGGGDYGYTF. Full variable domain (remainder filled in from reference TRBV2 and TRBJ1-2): EPEVTQTPSHQVTQMGQEVILRCVPISNHLYFYWYRQILGQKVEFLVSFYNNEISEKSEIFDDQFSVERPDGSNFTLKIRSTKLEDSAMYFCASSEGGGDYGYTFGSGTRLTVV.

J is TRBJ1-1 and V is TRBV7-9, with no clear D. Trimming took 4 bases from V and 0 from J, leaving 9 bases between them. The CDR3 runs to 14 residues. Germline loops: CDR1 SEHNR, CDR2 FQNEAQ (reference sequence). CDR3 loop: CASSSREMNTEAFF. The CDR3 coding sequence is TGTGCCAGCAGCTCTCGGGAGATGAACACTGAAGCTTTCTTT. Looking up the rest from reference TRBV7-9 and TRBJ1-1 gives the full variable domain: DTGVSQNPRHKITKRGQNVTFRCDPISEHNRLYWYRQTLGQGPEFLTYFQNEAQLEKSRLLSDRFSAERPKGSFSTLEIQRTEQGDSAMYLCASSSREMNTEAFFGQGTRLTVV.

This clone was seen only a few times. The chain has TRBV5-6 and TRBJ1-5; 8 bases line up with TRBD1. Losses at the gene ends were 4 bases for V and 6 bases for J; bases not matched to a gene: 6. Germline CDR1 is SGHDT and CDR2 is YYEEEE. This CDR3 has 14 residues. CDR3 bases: TGTGCCAGCAGCCCCTGGACAGGGAGTCAGCCCCAGCATTTT. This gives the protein CASSPWTGSQPQHF.

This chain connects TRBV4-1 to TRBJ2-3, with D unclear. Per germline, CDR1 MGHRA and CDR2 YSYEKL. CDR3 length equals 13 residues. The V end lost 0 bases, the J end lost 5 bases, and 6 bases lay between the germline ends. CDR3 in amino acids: CASSQERIDTQYF. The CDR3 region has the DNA TGCGCCAGCAGCCAAGAGAGAATAGATACGCAGTATTTT.

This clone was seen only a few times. CDR3 sequence: CASSYRWTGGTYEQYF. The CDR3 DNA sequence: TGTGCCAGCAGTTACCGGTGGACAGGGGGGACCTACGAGCAGTACTTC. The chain employs TRBV6-5 and TRBJ2-7; TRBD1 matches at 10 bases. Germline loops: CDR1 MNHEY, CDR2 SVGAGI. V dropped 2 bases and J dropped 2; count of bases not matched to a gene: 6. The CDR3 contains 16 residues.

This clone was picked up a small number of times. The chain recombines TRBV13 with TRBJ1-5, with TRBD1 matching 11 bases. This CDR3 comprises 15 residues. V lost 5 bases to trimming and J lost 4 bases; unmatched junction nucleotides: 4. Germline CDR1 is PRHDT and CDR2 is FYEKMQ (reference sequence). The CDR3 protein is CASSVRDRGNQPQHF. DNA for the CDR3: TGTGCCAGCAGCGTCCGGGACAGGGGGAATCAGCCCCAGCATTTT.

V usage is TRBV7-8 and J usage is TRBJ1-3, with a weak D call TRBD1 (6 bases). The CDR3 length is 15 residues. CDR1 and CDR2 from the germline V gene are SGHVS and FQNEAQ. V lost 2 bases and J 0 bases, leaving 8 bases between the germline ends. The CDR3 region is CASSLPGHSGNTIYF. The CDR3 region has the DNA TGTGCCAGCAGCTTACCGGGACACTCTGGAAACACCATATATTTT.

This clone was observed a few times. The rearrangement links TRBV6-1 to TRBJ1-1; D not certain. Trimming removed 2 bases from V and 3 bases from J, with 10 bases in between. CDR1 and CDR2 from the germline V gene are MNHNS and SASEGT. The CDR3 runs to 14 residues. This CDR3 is CASSESQEHTEAFF. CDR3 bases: TGTGCCAGCAGTGAAAGTCAGGAACACACTGAAGCTTTCTTT.

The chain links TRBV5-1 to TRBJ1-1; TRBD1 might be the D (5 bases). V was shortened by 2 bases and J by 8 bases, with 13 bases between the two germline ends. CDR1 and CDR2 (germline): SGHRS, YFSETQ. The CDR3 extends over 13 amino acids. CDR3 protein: CASSLFGAGEAFF. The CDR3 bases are TGCGCCAGCAGCTTATTCGGGGCGGGGGAAGCTTTCTTT.

The CDR3 DNA follows: TGTGCCAGCAGTGAAACCGGGACAGGGGGACATCAGCCCCAGCATTTT. Its translation: CASSETGTGGHQPQHF. The chain carries TRBV6-1 and TRBJ1-5; 11 nucleotides line up with TRBD1. This CDR3 is built from 16 residues. In germline, CDR1 is MNHNS, CDR2 SASEGT. V dropped 2 bases and J dropped 5; count of bases not matched to a gene: 5.

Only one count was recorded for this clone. In DNA form, the CDR3 reads TGTGCCAGTAGTAGGGGGAGGGGAGCCAAAAACATTCAGTACTTC. This translates into CASSRGRGAKNIQYF. The chain couples TRBV19 to TRBJ2-4; 7 nucleotides align to TRBD2. The CDR3 extends over 15 amino acids. Trimming cost V 4 bases and J 0 bases; bases outside gene matches: 3. Germline V gene sequence: CDR1 LNHDA, CDR2 SQIVND (reference sequence).

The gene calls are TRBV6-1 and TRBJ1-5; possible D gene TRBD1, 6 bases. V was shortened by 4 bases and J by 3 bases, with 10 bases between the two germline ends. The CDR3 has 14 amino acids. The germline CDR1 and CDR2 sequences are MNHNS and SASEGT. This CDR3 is CASSVDRPNQPQHF. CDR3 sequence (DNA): TGTGCCAGCAGTGTGGACAGACCCAATCAGCCCCAGCATTTT.

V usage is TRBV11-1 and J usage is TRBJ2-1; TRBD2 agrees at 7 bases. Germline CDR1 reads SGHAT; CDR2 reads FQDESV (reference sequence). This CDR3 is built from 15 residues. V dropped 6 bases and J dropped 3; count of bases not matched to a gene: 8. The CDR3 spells CASSQGLGIYNEQFF. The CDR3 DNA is TGTGCCAGCAGTCAAGGACTAGGGATCTACAATGAGCAGTTCTTC.

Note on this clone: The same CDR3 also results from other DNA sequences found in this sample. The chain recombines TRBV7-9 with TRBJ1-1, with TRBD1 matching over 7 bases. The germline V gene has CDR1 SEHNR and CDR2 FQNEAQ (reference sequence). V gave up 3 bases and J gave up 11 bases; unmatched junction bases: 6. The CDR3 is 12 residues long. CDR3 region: CASSLGRGEAFF. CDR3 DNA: TGTGCCAGCAGCTTGGGCAGGGGGGAGGCTTTCTTT.

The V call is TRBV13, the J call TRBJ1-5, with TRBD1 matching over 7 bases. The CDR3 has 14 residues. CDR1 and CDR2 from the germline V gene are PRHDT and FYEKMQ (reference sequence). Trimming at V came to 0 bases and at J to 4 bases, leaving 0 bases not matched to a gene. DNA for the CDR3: TGTGCCAGCAGCTTAGGGACAGGGAATCAGCCCCAGCATTTT. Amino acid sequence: CASSLGTGNQPQHF.

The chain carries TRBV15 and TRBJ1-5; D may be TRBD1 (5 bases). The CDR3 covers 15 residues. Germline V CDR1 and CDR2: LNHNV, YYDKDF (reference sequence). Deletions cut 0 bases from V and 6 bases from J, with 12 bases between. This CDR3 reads CATSRDRGVSQPQHF. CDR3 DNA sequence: TGTGCCACCAGCAGAGATCGGGGGGTTAGTCAGCCCCAGCATTTT.

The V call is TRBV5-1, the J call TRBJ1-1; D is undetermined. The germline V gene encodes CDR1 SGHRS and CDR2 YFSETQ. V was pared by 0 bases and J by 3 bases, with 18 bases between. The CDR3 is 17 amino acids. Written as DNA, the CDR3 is TGCGCCAGCAGCTTGGAGGGCCGGGGTCGTGTGGACACTGAAGCTTTCTTT. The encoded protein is CASSLEGRGRVDTEAFF.

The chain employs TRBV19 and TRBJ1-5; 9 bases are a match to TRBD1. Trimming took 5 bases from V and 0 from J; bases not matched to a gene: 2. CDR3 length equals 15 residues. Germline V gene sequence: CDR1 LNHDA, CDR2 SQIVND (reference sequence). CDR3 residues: CASSRQGGSNQPQHF. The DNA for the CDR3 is TGTGCCAGTAGTCGACAGGGGGGTAGCAATCAGCCCCAGCATTTT.